Described below is a single TCR beta chain sequence and its context. Germline V lookup: CDR1 SGHNT, CDR2 YYREEE (reference sequence). The CDR3 sequence is 13 residues long. With 0 bases removed from V and 6 bases from J, the gap between germline ends came to 10 bases. Some clones are missing from TCRdb's copy, which holds only in-frame ones; the method was immunoSEQ multiplex PCR. The data show tens of thousands of clones, over 75% seen once. This specimen belongs to a study of control samples from healthy donors and cancer patients. The TCR was taken from a woman in her forties or fifties in good health. The sequenced sample was blood. The rearrangement joins TRBV5-4 to TRBJ2-7; D unclear. The CDR3 protein is CASSLANSFEQYF. The CDR3 coding sequence is TGTGCCAGCAGCTTGGCCAACAGTTTCGAGCAGTACTTC.